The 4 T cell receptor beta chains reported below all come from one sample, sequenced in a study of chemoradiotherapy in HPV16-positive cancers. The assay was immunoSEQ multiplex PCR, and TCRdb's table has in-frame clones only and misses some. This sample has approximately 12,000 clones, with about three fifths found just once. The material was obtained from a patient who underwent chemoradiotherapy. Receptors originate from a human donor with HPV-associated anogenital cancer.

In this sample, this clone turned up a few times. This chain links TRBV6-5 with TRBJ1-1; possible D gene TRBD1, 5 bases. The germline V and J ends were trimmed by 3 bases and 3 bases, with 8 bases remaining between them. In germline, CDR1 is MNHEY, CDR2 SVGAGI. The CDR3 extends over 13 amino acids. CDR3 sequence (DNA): TGTGCCAGCAGTTATCGGGACGACACTGAAGCTTTCTTT. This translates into CASSYRDDTEAFF.

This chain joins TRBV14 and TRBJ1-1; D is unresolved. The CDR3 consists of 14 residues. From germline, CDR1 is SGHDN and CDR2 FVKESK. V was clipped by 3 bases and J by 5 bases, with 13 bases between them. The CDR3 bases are TGTGCCAGCAGCCAGGAACATCGGGTGACTGAAGCTTTCTTT. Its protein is CASSQEHRVTEAFF.

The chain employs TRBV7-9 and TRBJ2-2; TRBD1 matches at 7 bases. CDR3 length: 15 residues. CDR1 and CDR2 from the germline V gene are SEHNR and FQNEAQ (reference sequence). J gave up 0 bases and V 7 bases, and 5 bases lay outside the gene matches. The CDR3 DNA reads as TGTGCCAGCAAACAGGGGAAAACGAACACCGGGGAGCTGTTTTTT. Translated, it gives CASKQGKTNTGELFF.

The CDR3 region is CASSQEAQFGGYTF. The CDR3 DNA is TGTGCCAGCAGCCAAGAGGCGCAGTTTGGTGGCTACACCTTC. The chain uses TRBV14 and TRBJ1-2; D unclear. The V gene lost 0 bases and the J gene lost 7 bases, with 12 bases spanning the gap. The CDR3 loop spans 14 amino acids. Germline values: CDR1 SGHDN, CDR2 FVKESK.